A single sample gave rise to the 22 T cell receptor beta chains below, sequenced in a study of response to subunit inactivated influenza vaccine. TCRdb re-called the RT-PCR reads with MiXCR, one entry per CDR3 protein. The table has under 550,000 distinct CDR3 sequences, approximately 7.7% seen once. The sequenced sample was PBMCs from blood, obtained roughly 24 months after vaccination. All receptors derive from a man aged 50-75 years who received an inactivated influenza vaccine.

The V and J genes are TRBV20-1 and TRBJ2-5; TRBD2 agrees at 8 bases. The CDR3 runs 15 residues. Germline CDR1 DFQATT, CDR2 SNEGSKA (reference sequence). Germline trimming cut 0 bases from V and 3 bases from J; bases unmatched to any gene: 6. DNA of the CDR3: TGCAGTGCTAGAGATGGTTGGCGGGGGGAAGAGACCCAGTACTTC. Translation gives CSARDGWRGEETQYF.

The gene calls are TRBV14 and TRBJ2-5; 8 bases are shared with TRBD1. CDR1 is SGHDN and CDR2 is FVKESK in the germline V gene. The ends lost 3 bases at V and 11 bases at J; junction bases unmatched: 11. The CDR3 spans 14 residues. The chain's CDR3 is CASSQGGRGPPQYF. DNA for the CDR3: TGTGCCAGCAGCCAGGGTGGCAGGGGGCCTCCTCAGTACTTC.

This clonotype has a handful of counts. This chain uses TRBV12-3 or TRBV12-4 with TRBJ1-2, with D unresolved. Trimming removed 2 bases at V and 0 bases at J, with 7 bases between. CDR3 length equals 14 residues. The CDR3 spells CASSLRQTNYGYTF. In DNA form, the CDR3 reads TGTGCCAGCAGTTTACGGCAGACTAACTATGGCTACACCTTC.

The chain is built from TRBV11-1 and TRBJ2-2; maybe TRBD2 (6 bases). Trimming shortened V by 1 base and J by 2 bases, and 20 bases separated the two germline ends. The CDR3 has 19 amino acids. Germline V gene sequence: CDR1 SGHAT, CDR2 FQDESV (reference sequence). CDR3 sequence reads: CASSLVFDRLADNTGELFF. CDR3 in DNA: TGTGCCAGCAGCTTAGTTTTTGATCGTTTAGCGGACAACACCGGGGAGCTGTTTTTT.

V gene TRBV7-8 combines with J gene TRBJ2-3, with D perhaps being TRBD1 or TRBD2 (5 bases each). The germline CDR1 and CDR2 sequences are SGHVS and FQNEAQ. The ends were cut back, 7 bases at V and 1 base at J, with 12 bases in the middle. This CDR3 contains 14 residues. CDR3 sequence: CASTRGVGTDTQYF. The CDR3 nucleotides read TGTGCCAGCACTCGAGGGGTTGGCACAGATACGCAGTATTTT.

This chain links TRBV6-2 or TRBV6-3 with TRBJ2-5; D not certain. The CDR3 totals 11 residues. With 5 bases removed from V and 9 bases from J, the gap between germline ends came to 10 bases. Looked up from germline, CDR1 is MNHEY and CDR2 is SVGEGT. The DNA for the CDR3 is TGTGCCAGCAGTACAGTAGGGTCCCAGTACTTC. Residues: CASSTVGSQYF.

V usage is TRBV5-1 and J usage is TRBJ2-5, with TRBD2 matching 10 bases. This CDR3 is 16 amino acids long. CDR1 SGHRS and CDR2 YFSETQ come from the germline V gene. V lost 0 bases, J lost 2 bases, and 4 bases stayed unmatched. CDR3 DNA: TGCGCCAGCAGCTTGGCCCTACTAGCGGGGCAAGAGACCCAGTACTTC. Its translation is CASSLALLAGQETQYF.

This clonotype was observed a few times. The genes are TRBV27 and TRBJ1-6, with TRBD1 identical over 9 bases. CDR3 length: 13 residues. The J segment lost 10 bases and the V segment lost 6 bases, leaving 4 bases of the junction unmatched. In germline, CDR1 is MNHEY, CDR2 SMNVEV (reference sequence). CDR3: CASSSDRGSPLHF. In DNA form, the CDR3 reads TGTGCCAGCAGCTCAGACAGGGGGTCACCCCTCCACTTT.

This clonotype was observed a few times. J is TRBJ2-5 and V is TRBV24-1, with D perhaps matching TRBD1 (6 bases). The CDR3 has 15 amino acids. Germline values: CDR1 KGHDR, CDR2 SFDVKD. Trimming took 0 bases from V and 5 from J, leaving 12 bases between them. For the CDR3, the DNA is TGTGCCACCAGTGATTTGAACAGGGAAGAGGAGACCCAGTACTTC. Residues: CATSDLNREEETQYF.

The V and J genes are TRBV10-3 and TRBJ2-7, with 7 bases matching TRBD1. Germline V gives CDR1 ENHRY, CDR2 SYGVKD. The CDR3 runs 13 residues. V lost 5 bases and J lost 4; bases outside the gene matches: 5. CDR3: CAISPDRAYEQYF. In nucleotides, the CDR3 is TGTGCCATCAGTCCCGACAGGGCGTACGAGCAGTACTTC.

This clonotype was recorded at least ten times. This rearrangement joins TRBV7-2 to TRBJ2-2, with D perhaps matching TRBD1 (6 bases). V was pared by 4 bases and J by 0 bases, with 6 bases between. The germline V gene has CDR1 SGHTA and CDR2 FQGNSA. The CDR3 contains 14 residues. CDR3 bases: TGTGCCAGCAGCTCAGGGGCGAACACCGGGGAGCTGTTTTTT. This translates into CASSSGANTGELFF.

The chain couples TRBV7-9 to TRBJ2-7; D could derive from TRBD1 or TRBD2 (5 bases each). V was cut by 3 bases and J by 4 bases, with 13 bases left in between. CDR3 length: 14 residues. CDR1 SEHNR and CDR2 FQNEAQ come from the germline V gene (reference sequence). CDR3 nucleotides: TGTGCCAGCAGCTTGAACCGGGACGGGTACGAGCAGTACTTC. Translating gives CASSLNRDGYEQYF. Full variable domain (remainder filled in from reference TRBV7-9 and TRBJ2-7): DTGVSQNPRHKITKRGQNVTFRCDPISEHNRLYWYRQTLGQGPEFLTYFQNEAQLEKSRLLSDRFSAERPKGSFSTLEIQRTEQGDSAMYLCASSLNRDGYEQYFGPGTRLTVT.

The chain links TRBV4-1 to TRBJ1-5; possible D gene TRBD1, 5 bases. V lost 4 bases and J 1 base, leaving 14 bases between the germline ends. The CDR3 spans 16 residues. The germline gives CDR1 MGHRA, CDR2 YSYEKL. DNA for the CDR3: TGCGCCAGCAGCCCTACGCCGACAGAGAGCAATCAGCCCCAGCATTTT. This gives the protein CASSPTPTESNQPQHF.

This chain uses TRBV7-8 with TRBJ1-2; unclear D gene. The CDR3 length is 13 residues. Trimming left V 5 bases short and J 5 bases short, with 12 bases between. Germline V gene sequence: CDR1 SGHVS, CDR2 FQNEAQ. Here the CDR3 reads CASSTIGGYGYTF. In DNA, the CDR3 is TGTGCCAGCAGCACCATAGGTGGATATGGCTACACCTTC.

This clonotype has ten or more counts. The rearrangement uses TRBV12-3 or TRBV12-4 and TRBJ1-2, with D tentatively TRBD1 (6 bases). V lost 7 bases and J lost 0, with 15 bases in between. This CDR3 spans 15 amino acids. The CDR3 DNA follows: TGTGCCAGCACTCCCAGGGGAGGGGCTAACTATGGCTACACCTTC. Translating it yields CASTPRGGANYGYTF.

The genes are TRBV4-3 and TRBJ2-1, with a tentative D call TRBD2 (6 bases). Germline V CDR1 and CDR2: LGHNA, YSLEER. With 0 bases removed from V and 8 bases from J, the gap between germline ends came to 14 bases. This CDR3 region has 15 residues. The CDR3: CASSQDRRRGDEQFF. The CDR3 DNA reads TGCGCCAGCAGCCAAGATAGGCGGAGGGGCGATGAGCAGTTCTTC.

This clonotype has ten or more counts. This sequence joins TRBV7-2 and TRBJ2-1; the D gene is possibly TRBD2 (6 bases). The CDR3 sequence is 16 residues long. CDR1 is SGHTA, CDR2 FQGNSA, per germline. The ends were cut back, 1 base at V and 4 bases at J, with 14 bases in the middle. CDR3: CASSLESSGGYNEQFF. CDR3 sequence (DNA): TGTGCCAGCAGCTTAGAGAGTAGCGGAGGGTACAATGAGCAGTTCTTC.

This clonotype was detected only a few times. The chain is built from TRBV20-1 and TRBJ2-7, with D tentatively TRBD2 (7 bases). This CDR3 is 15 amino acids long. The V and J ends lost 6 bases and 4 bases respectively, with 22 bases between them. CDR1 DFQATT and CDR2 SNEGSKA come from the germline V gene (reference sequence). The chain's CDR3 is CSAQNLGRGRYEQYF. The DNA for the CDR3 is TGCAGTGCCCAGAACCTGGGGAGGGGGAGGTACGAGCAGTACTTC.

This clonotype was detected only a few times. The chain recombines TRBV4-3 with TRBJ2-1, with TRBD2 matching over 15 bases. Trimming cost V 4 bases and J 1 base; bases outside gene matches: 5. CDR1 is LGHNA and CDR2 is YSLEER in the germline V gene. This CDR3 has 18 amino acids. CDR3 region: CASSPRTSGGASYNEQFF. The CDR3 DNA reads TGCGCCAGCAGCCCCAGGACTAGCGGGGGGGCGTCCTACAATGAGCAGTTCTTC.

The rearrangement links TRBV20-1 to TRBJ2-5; 11 nucleotides match TRBD2. J was trimmed by 4 bases and V by 3 bases; bases with no gene match: 7. The CDR3 loop spans 15 amino acids. Germline V gives CDR1 DFQATT, CDR2 SNEGSKA (reference sequence). CDR3 protein: CSASMTSGVLETQYF. The DNA of the CDR3 is TGCAGTGCTAGCATGACTAGCGGGGTTCTAGAGACCCAGTACTTC.

This clonotype was counted a few times. J is TRBJ1-2 and V is TRBV5-1; 9 bases are shared with TRBD1. The germline gives CDR1 SGHRS, CDR2 YFSETQ. V gave up 4 bases and J gave up 4 bases; unmatched junction bases: 5. This CDR3 is built from 14 residues. The CDR3 DNA sequence: TGCGCCAGCAGCCCGCTGACAGGGGGCTATGGCTACACCTTC. It codes for CASSPLTGGYGYTF. Supplemented by reference TRBV5-1 and TRBJ1-2, the full variable domain reads KAGVTQTPRYLIKTRGQQVTLSCSPISGHRSVSWYQQTPGQGLQFLFEYFSETQRNKGNFPGRFSGRQFSNSRSEMNVSTLELGDSALYLCASSPLTGGYGYTFGSGTRLTVV.

V gene TRBV20-1 combines with J gene TRBJ1-6, with 8 positions matching TRBD1. Trimming at V came to 3 bases and at J to 5 bases, leaving 9 bases not matched to a gene. Germline CDR1 is DFQATT and CDR2 is SNEGSKA (reference sequence). The CDR3 covers 16 residues. CDR3 residues: CSASLPRGQDNSPLHF. For the CDR3, the DNA is TGCAGTGCTAGTCTCCCCAGGGGGCAGGATAATTCACCCCTCCACTTT.